The 29 T cell receptor beta chains below all came from one sample that was sequenced in a study of CXCR3 chemokines and chemotherapy response in bladder cancer. TCRdb used MiXCR to reprocess the PCR reads, holding one entry per CDR3 protein. The sample consists of about 3,500 distinct CDR3 sequences, roughly 25% of them appearing once. Sampling took place from a patient whose treatment included neoadjuvant chemotherapy. The receptors stem from a human donor with bladder cancer that did not respond to neoadjuvant chemotherapy.

This clonotype counts as medium-sized. J is TRBJ2-1 and V is TRBV6-5, with D perhaps matching TRBD1 or TRBD2 (6 bases each). CDR1 and CDR2 from the germline V gene are MNHEY and SVGAGI. V was pared by 6 bases and J by 6 bases, with 18 bases between. The CDR3 totals 15 residues. The CDR3 DNA reads TGTGCCAGCAGCCTCCCCGGGGGCCCAAGCAATGAGCAGTTCTTC. It codes for CASSLPGGPSNEQFF.

In this sample, this clonotype turned up many times. V gene TRBV27 combines with J gene TRBJ1-5; 9 positions agree with TRBD1. The J segment lost 8 bases and the V segment lost 5 bases, leaving 7 bases of the junction unmatched. Germline V gene sequence: CDR1 MNHEY, CDR2 SMNVEV (reference sequence). This CDR3 region has 14 residues. As DNA, the CDR3 is TGTGCCAGCAGTCCTGGGACAGGGTTGGAGCCCCAGCATTTT. It codes for CASSPGTGLEPQHF.

This clonotype was observed at least ten times. CDR3 sequence reads: CASSLFRGSYGYTF. The CDR3 DNA is TGTGCCAGCAGTTTATTTCGGGGGAGCTATGGCTACACCTTC. The chain couples TRBV27 to TRBJ1-2; a possible D gene is TRBD1 (5 bases). The CDR3 consists of 14 residues. Germline loops: CDR1 MNHEY, CDR2 SMNVEV (reference sequence). V lost 1 base and J lost 4, with 10 bases in between.

The chain carries TRBV20-1 and TRBJ1-4, with D possibly TRBD1 on 6 matching bases. Germline V gene lookup returns CDR1 DFQATT and CDR2 SNEGSKA (reference sequence). Trimming stripped 0 bases from V and 7 bases from J, with 12 bases between. The CDR3 has 14 amino acids. The CDR3 DNA is TGCAGTGCTAGAGATCTGGGGGCGCCTGAAAAACTGTTTTTT. Protein sequence: CSARDLGAPEKLFF.

This clonotype was seen many times. V and J are TRBV19 and TRBJ1-5; 7 bases are a match to TRBD1. From germline, CDR1 is LNHDA and CDR2 SQIVND (reference sequence). The trim removed 7 bases at V and 7 bases at J, leaving 13 bases unmatched. This CDR3 contains 15 residues. CDR3 residues: CASTTPTGMRQPQHF. CDR3 coding DNA: TGTGCCAGTACTACACCGACAGGGATGAGGCAGCCCCAGCATTTT.

Regarding this clonotype: This likely reflects a read error, since a far larger clone is one base away. This chain connects TRBV6-2 or TRBV6-3 to TRBJ2-5; 8 nucleotides line up with TRBD2. The V segment lost 7 bases and the J segment 11 bases; nucleotides outside the gene matches: 15. The CDR3 has 14 residues. Germline CDR1 reads MNHEY; CDR2 reads SVGEGT. This CDR3 reads CASKPSGSGREQYF. Here the CDR3 DNA reads TGTGCCAGCAAACCTAGCGGGTCCGGTAGGGAGCAGTACTTC.

This clonotype turned up a few times. This probably arose from a read error, given a far larger clone one base away. V gene TRBV6-1 combines with J gene TRBJ2-4; weak D call: TRBD2 (6 bases). The CDR3 is 17 residues long. V lost 3 bases, J lost 0 bases, and 15 bases lay in between. Germline V lookup: CDR1 MNHNS, CDR2 SASEGT. The CDR3 reads CASSESGGTGAKNIQYF. DNA of the CDR3: TGTGCCAGCAGTGAGTCAGGAGGGACGGGAGCCAAAAACATTCAGTACTTC.

Many counts were recorded for this clonotype. The V gene is TRBV7-9, the J gene TRBJ1-1; no clear D. Germline loops: CDR1 SEHNR, CDR2 FQNEAQ (reference sequence). The ends were cut back, 4 bases at V and 7 bases at J, with 7 bases in the middle. The length of the CDR3 is 11 residues. DNA for the CDR3: TGTGCCAGCAGCTCCTTTGGTGAAGCTTTCTTT. It specifies CASSSFGEAFF. Full variable domain (outside the CDR3, taken from reference TRBV7-9 and TRBJ1-1): DTGVSQNPRHKITKRGQNVTFRCDPISEHNRLYWYRQTLGQGPEFLTYFQNEAQLEKSRLLSDRFSAERPKGSFSTLEIQRTEQGDSAMYLCASSSFGEAFFGQGTRLTVV.

The rearrangement links TRBV6-2 or TRBV6-3 to TRBJ2-2; D not resolved. Trimming removed 4 bases at V and 5 bases at J, with 8 bases between. CDR1 and CDR2 (germline): MNHEY, SVGEGT. The CDR3 sequence is 13 residues long. This CDR3 is CASSSPTTGELFF. The CDR3 DNA reads TGTGCCAGCAGTTCCCCGACAACCGGGGAGCTGTTTTTT.

Ten or more counts support this clonotype. This chain uses TRBV20-1 with TRBJ2-4; D is ambiguous. V lost 2 bases and J lost 0, with 5 bases in between. Per germline, CDR1 DFQATT and CDR2 SNEGSKA (reference sequence). The CDR3 consists of 13 residues. The DNA of the CDR3 is TGCAGTGCTAGACAACCAGCCAAAAACATTCAGTACTTC. Residues: CSARQPAKNIQYF.

V gene TRBV27 combines with J gene TRBJ2-1, with 9 positions matching TRBD2. The CDR3 covers 15 residues. The V and J ends lost 3 bases and 10 bases, in that order; junction bases with no gene match: 10. The germline CDR1 and CDR2 sequences are MNHEY and SMNVEV (reference sequence). CDR3 in DNA: TGTGCCAGCAGTTTTCAGGCGGGGGGGCCGGGGGAGCAGTTCTTC. It specifies CASSFQAGGPGEQFF.

Within the sample, this clonotype is large. The V and J genes are TRBV7-2 and TRBJ2-1; 8 bases align to TRBD1. In germline, CDR1 is SGHTA, CDR2 FQGNSA. CDR3 length: 13 amino acids. With V trimmed by 5 bases and J by 7 bases, 4 bases remained unmatched. The CDR3 nucleotides are TGTGCCAGCAGCAAACGGACAGGGAATGAGCAGTTCTTC. Protein sequence: CASSKRTGNEQFF.

This clonotype was seen many times. The chain has TRBV12-3 or TRBV12-4 and TRBJ2-7; TRBD2 agrees at 10 bases. V lost 5 bases, J lost 4 bases, and 8 bases stayed unmatched. CDR3 length: 15 amino acids. CDR3 amino acids: CASSPGAGGKYEQYF. DNA for the CDR3: TGTGCCAGCAGTCCGGGAGCGGGGGGGAAATACGAGCAGTACTTC.

In its sample, this clonotype is medium-sized. This chain uses TRBV6-5 with TRBJ1-1, with unresolved D. Germline V gene sequence: CDR1 MNHEY, CDR2 SVGAGI. There are 14 residues in the CDR3. V lost 6 bases and J lost 2, with 13 bases in between. The CDR3 here is CASRAILVNTEAFF. The CDR3 nucleotides read TGTGCCAGCAGGGCTATACTGGTAAACACTGAAGCTTTCTTT.

This chain joins TRBV7-2 and TRBJ2-5; tentative D call: TRBD2 (6 bases). This CDR3 comprises 13 residues. V lost 5 bases and J 4 bases, leaving 11 bases between the germline ends. Germline lookup yields CDR1 SGHTA and CDR2 FQGNSA. The CDR3 DNA is TGTGCCAGCAGCCCGCTCGGGGGAGAGACCCAGTACTTC. Translating gives CASSPLGGETQYF.

Comments on this clonotype: This likely stems from a read error, as it lies one base from a far larger clone. The chain has TRBV6-2 or TRBV6-3 and TRBJ2-1, with 12 positions matching TRBD2. Germline CDR1 and CDR2: MNHEY and SVGEGT. After removal of 6 bases from V and 10 bases from J, the junction contained 10 bases not matched to a gene. The CDR3 runs 15 residues. The CDR3 region is CASRRGLAGLNEQFF. The CDR3 DNA reads as TGTGCCAGCAGGCGAGGACTAGCGGGGTTGAACGAGCAGTTCTTC.

The chain combines TRBV6-6 with TRBJ1-2; 10 bases align to TRBD1. Germline CDR1 MNHNY, CDR2 SVGAGI (reference sequence). CDR3 size: 16 residues. V gave up 6 bases and J gave up 6 bases; unmatched junction bases: 13. The CDR3 is CASRGPTGQGIDGYTF. The CDR3 coding sequence is TGTGCCAGCAGAGGGCCCACGGGACAGGGGATCGATGGCTACACCTTC.

The table lists this clonotype with a count of one. The chain combines TRBV20-1 with TRBJ1-6; unclear D gene. Germline assignment: CDR1 DFQATT and CDR2 SNEGSKA (reference sequence). Trimming removed 0 bases at V and 4 bases at J, with 10 bases between. The CDR3 spans 15 residues. The CDR3: CSARERATYNSPLHF. The CDR3 nucleotides read TGCAGTGCTAGAGAGAGGGCAACTTATAATTCACCCCTCCACTTT.

This clonotype appeared many times. The chain recombines TRBV7-9 with TRBJ2-1; D is perhaps TRBD1 or TRBD2 (5 bases each). The CDR3 is 15 residues long. The V gene's germline CDR1 is SEHNR and CDR2 FQNEAQ (reference sequence). V was pared by 5 bases and J by 2 bases, with 13 bases between. CDR3 nucleotide sequence: TGTGCCAGCAGCAGGGACGCTAATCCCTACAATGAGCAGTTCTTC. This gives the protein CASSRDANPYNEQFF.

By its share, this clonotype is medium-sized. The chain recombines TRBV5-6 with TRBJ1-2, with TRBD1 matching over 7 bases. The CDR3 totals 15 residues. The V segment lost 2 bases and the J segment 3 bases; nucleotides outside the gene matches: 7. Germline V CDR1 and CDR2: SGHDT, YYEEEE. The CDR3 loop reads CASSFAPGQDYGYTF. As DNA, the CDR3 is TGTGCCAGCAGCTTCGCACCCGGACAGGACTATGGCTACACCTTC.

This clonotype qualifies as medium-sized. V is TRBV7-2 and J is TRBJ2-2, with D possibly TRBD2 on 6 matching bases. V lost 0 bases and J 6 bases, leaving 17 bases between the germline ends. The CDR3 sequence is 17 residues long. From germline, CDR1 is SGHTA and CDR2 FQGNSA. The chain's CDR3 is CASSLAGGARAPGELFF. In DNA form, the CDR3 reads TGTGCCAGCAGCTTAGCGGGGGGAGCCAGGGCGCCCGGGGAGCTGTTTTTT.

This clonotype ranks as large. This chain links TRBV6-1 with TRBJ2-1, with 8 positions matching TRBD2. Per the germline V gene, CDR1 is MNHNS and CDR2 is SASEGT. V lost 4 bases, J lost 9 bases, and 8 bases stayed unmatched. This CDR3 is built from 14 residues. The CDR3 loop is CASSVGGGITEQFF. In nucleotides, the CDR3 is TGTGCCAGCAGTGTTGGCGGGGGGATCACTGAGCAGTTCTTC.

This clonotype was found many times. The chain links TRBV12-3 or TRBV12-4 to TRBJ1-6; tentatively, D is TRBD1 (5 bases). Trimming cost V 4 bases and J 9 bases, with 13 bases left between them. The CDR3 is 14 amino acids. Written as DNA, the CDR3 is TGTGCCAGCAGTTCGGGACCGGGGTTTTCACCCCTCCACTTT. Residues: CASSSGPGFSPLHF.

This chain uses TRBV28 with TRBJ1-1; D gene unclear. This CDR3 is 14 amino acids long. CDR1 is MDHEN, CDR2 SYDVKM, per germline. The germline V and J ends were trimmed by 6 bases and 2 bases, with 13 bases remaining between them. CDR3 region: CASSPRSPNTEAFF. CDR3 sequence (DNA): TGTGCCAGCAGCCCGAGGAGTCCAAACACTGAAGCTTTCTTT.

Relative to its sample, this clonotype is large. V is TRBV6-2 or TRBV6-3 and J is TRBJ1-2; D remains ambiguous. The CDR3 is 12 amino acids. Germline CDR1 is MNHEY and CDR2 is SVGEGT. V was cut by 6 bases and J by 7 bases, with 12 bases left in between. The CDR3 spells CASSGIVAGYTF. The CDR3 bases are TGTGCCAGCAGCGGGATAGTGGCTGGCTACACCTTC.

This sequence joins TRBV7-2 and TRBJ2-7, with TRBD1 matching over 10 bases. CDR3 length: 16 amino acids. Trimming took 5 bases from V and 2 from J; bases not matched to a gene: 9. Per the germline V gene, CDR1 is SGHTA and CDR2 is FQGNSA. CDR3 sequence (DNA): TGTGCCAGCAGCCCCCAGACAGGGGGCTTTCCCTACGAGCAGTACTTC. Translation gives CASSPQTGGFPYEQYF.

This clonotype is labeled as medium-sized (0.01 to 0.1%). This chain joins TRBV18 and TRBJ2-5, with 7 bases fitting TRBD1. The germline gives CDR1 KGHSH, CDR2 LQKENI. The CDR3 spans 15 residues. Germline trimming cut 2 bases from V and 3 bases from J; bases unmatched to any gene: 6. CDR3 in amino acids: CASSPGGQGEETQYF. The CDR3, as DNA: TGTGCCAGCTCACCAGGGGGCCAGGGGGAAGAGACCCAGTACTTC.

In its sample, this clonotype ranks as medium-sized. The chain carries TRBV7-2 and TRBJ1-6; unclear D gene. Germline V CDR1 and CDR2: SGHTA, FQGNSA. Deletions cut 6 bases from V and 6 bases from J, with 18 bases between. The CDR3 is 16 amino acids. Written as DNA, the CDR3 is TGTGCCAGCAGTCCCCAAGGAAGAGCCGTTAATTCACCCCTCCACTTT. Encoded protein: CASSPQGRAVNSPLHF.

With regard to this clonotype: With only one base between it and a far larger clone, this is likely a read error. This chain links TRBV5-4 with TRBJ2-1; a weak D match, TRBD2 (6 bases). V gave up 0 bases and J gave up 8 bases, with 9 bases separating them. The germline gives CDR1 SGHNT, CDR2 YYREEE (reference sequence). The CDR3 is 13 residues long. Here the CDR3 DNA reads TGTGCCAGCAGCTTGGGGGGAGGACATGAGCAGTTCTTC. It is translated as CASSLGGGHEQFF. Filled out from reference TRBV5-4 and TRBJ2-1, the complete variable domain reads ETGVTQSPTHLIKTRGQQVTLRCSSQSGHNTVSWYQQALGQGPQFIFQYYREEENGRGNFPPRFSGLQFPNYSSELNVNALELDDSALYLCASSLGGGHEQFFGPGTRLTVL.